Below, 16 T cell receptor beta chains from the same sample are listed, as sequenced in a study of shared T cell receptors in the human thymus. Profiling relied on immunoSEQ multiplex PCR, and the TCRdb table lists in-frame clones only, not all of them. Among 500,000 to 750,000 clones listed, approximately 90% were seen once. The same sample was also used in a study of human thymus T cells.

Sequencing was performed on thymocytes. These receptors all come from a boy in the first two years of life with a congenital heart defect.

The chain recombines TRBV6-1 with TRBJ2-1; TRBD2 matches at 9 bases. The V segment lost 5 bases and the J segment 3 bases; nucleotides outside the gene matches: 2. This CDR3 has 14 amino acids. Germline lookup yields CDR1 MNHNS and CDR2 SASEGT. In DNA form, the CDR3 reads TGTGCCAGCAGTCTAGCGGGGTACTACAATGAGCAGTTCTTC. Its translation is CASSLAGYYNEQFF.

The sample holds a few counts of this clone. V is TRBV20-1 and J is TRBJ2-1; D unclear. V was clipped by 6 bases and J by 8 bases, with 11 bases between them. CDR3 length: 11 residues. Looked up from germline, CDR1 is DFQATT and CDR2 is SNEGSKA (reference sequence). The CDR3 coding sequence is TGCAGTGCCCTTGAGTCGGATGAGCAGTTCTTC. It translates to CSALESDEQFF.

This rearrangement joins TRBV10-1 to TRBJ2-1; a possible D gene is TRBD1 (5 bases). This CDR3 is 14 amino acids long. Germline CDR1 WNHNN, CDR2 SYGVQD (reference sequence). V lost 4 bases, J lost 7 bases, and 14 bases lay in between. For the CDR3, the DNA is TGCGCCAGCAGTGGGCAGGGTAGTAGGAATGAGCAGTTCTTC. As protein: CASSGQGSRNEQFF.

The chain carries TRBV7-2 and TRBJ1-1; D uncertain. This CDR3 has 14 residues. CDR1 and CDR2 from the germline V gene are SGHTA and FQGNSA. Trimming removed 5 bases at V and 0 bases at J, with 10 bases between. CDR3 sequence (DNA): TGTGCCAGCAGCCGAGGAAAGTTGAACACTGAAGCTTTCTTT. Its translation: CASSRGKLNTEAFF. Looking up the rest from reference TRBV7-2 and TRBJ1-1 gives the full variable domain: GAGVSQSPSNKVTEKGKDVELRCDPISGHTALYWYRQSLGQGLEFLIYFQGNSAPDKSGLPSDRFSAERTGGSVSTLTIQRTQQEDSAVYLCASSRGKLNTEAFFGQGTRLTVV.

The CDR3 DNA sequence: TGTGCCAGCAGTTTATCAGGGGCTAGGGCGGGAGGAGTCGCCGAGCAGTACTTC. It specifies CASSLSGARAGGVAEQYF. The chain combines TRBV27 with TRBJ2-7, with 8 bases that match TRBD2. The CDR3 contains 18 residues. In germline, CDR1 is MNHEY, CDR2 SMNVEV (reference sequence). V trimming: 0 bases; J trimming: 6 bases; junction bases outside the gene matches: 16.

The J gene is TRBJ2-7, the V gene TRBV9, with 11 bases aligning to TRBD1. The ends lost 0 bases at V and 5 bases at J; junction bases unmatched: 16. The germline V gene has CDR1 SGDLS and CDR2 YYNGEE. The CDR3 is 19 residues long. The CDR3 reads CASSVGWGWTGGARDEQYF. The CDR3 DNA is TGTGCCAGCAGCGTAGGGTGGGGGTGGACAGGGGGCGCAAGGGACGAGCAGTACTTC.

The chain employs TRBV15 and TRBJ1-5; 8 bases are a match to TRBD1. With 4 bases clipped from V and 15 bases from J, the junction kept 8 bases outside the gene matches. The CDR3 has 12 residues. Germline V lookup: CDR1 LNHNV, CDR2 YYDKDF (reference sequence). CDR3 bases: TGTGCCACCAGCAAAGGACAGGGTAGTTCGCATTTT. This gives the protein CATSKGQGSSHF.

The V gene is TRBV10-3, the J gene TRBJ2-2, with D possibly TRBD1 on 8 matching bases. V shed 2 bases and J shed 2 bases, with 24 bases lying between them. CDR1 is ENHRY and CDR2 is SYGVKD in the germline V gene. The CDR3 has 20 residues. The CDR3 coding sequence is TGTGCCATCAGTGAGCGGCAACAGGGGGGGACAGCCCTAAACACCGGGGAGCTGTTTTTT. Its translation: CAISERQQGGTALNTGELFF.

The gene calls are TRBV5-1 and TRBJ2-3, with 11 bases identical to TRBD2. The V and J ends lost 4 bases and 4 bases, in that order; junction bases with no gene match: 5. CDR1 is SGHRS and CDR2 is YFSETQ in the germline V gene. This CDR3 contains 15 residues. This CDR3 is CASSVTSGTADTQYF. DNA of the CDR3: TGCGCCAGCAGCGTGACTAGCGGGACCGCAGATACGCAGTATTTT.

The J gene is TRBJ2-5, the V gene TRBV9; D is possibly TRBD2 (5 bases). The V gene lost 0 bases and the J gene lost 0 bases, with 6 bases spanning the gap. Looked up from germline, CDR1 is SGDLS and CDR2 is YYNGEE. This CDR3 has 14 amino acids. The CDR3, as DNA: TGTGCCAGCAGCGTAGCCGGGGACCAAGAGACCCAGTACTTC. Amino acids: CASSVAGDQETQYF. Full variable domain (outside the CDR3, taken from reference TRBV9 and TRBJ2-5): DSGVTQTPKHLITATGQRVTLRCSPRSGDLSVYWYQQSLDQGLQFLIQYYNGEERAKGNILERFSAQQFPDLHSELNLSSLELGDSALYFCASSVAGDQETQYFGPGTRLLVL.

This clone showed up just once. The J gene is TRBJ1-3, the V gene TRBV7-9, with 9 nucleotides matching TRBD1. The V gene end was trimmed by 5 bases and the J gene end by 3 bases; junction bases not matched to a gene: 5. Germline assignment: CDR1 SEHNR and CDR2 FQNEAQ (reference sequence). This CDR3 has 15 amino acids. The CDR3 region has the DNA TGTGCCAGCAGCCTACAGGGGGCGTATGGAAACACCATATATTTT. The encoded protein is CASSLQGAYGNTIYF.

The rearrangement uses TRBV19 and TRBJ1-2; D uncertain. The CDR3 has 12 residues. Per the germline V gene, CDR1 is LNHDA and CDR2 is SQIVND (reference sequence). Trimming stripped 3 bases from V and 11 bases from J, with 13 bases between. CDR3 loop: CASSIVHREYTF. For the CDR3, the DNA is TGTGCCAGTAGTATTGTACACCGGGAGTACACCTTC.

The chain carries TRBV27 and TRBJ2-1; TRBD2 aligns across 11 bases. Germline V CDR1 and CDR2: MNHEY, SMNVEV (reference sequence). The CDR3 sequence is 18 residues long. V was clipped by 2 bases and J by 8 bases; unmatched bases: 14. The CDR3 here is CASSLRQGLAGGRDEQFF. The CDR3 bases are TGTGCCAGCAGTTTAAGGCAAGGTCTAGCGGGAGGTCGTGATGAGCAGTTCTTC.

The chain employs TRBV4-2 and TRBJ2-3; 7 nucleotides match TRBD2. Trimming took 4 bases from V and 2 from J; bases not matched to a gene: 3. The germline V gene has CDR1 LGHNA and CDR2 YNFKEQ. The CDR3 totals 14 residues. The CDR3 region has the DNA TGTGCCAGCAGCCTGGGACTATACACAGATACGCAGTATTTT. It is translated as CASSLGLYTDTQYF.

J is TRBJ2-3 and V is TRBV29-1; D might be TRBD2 (5 bases). Trimming took 5 bases from V and 2 from J, leaving 17 bases between them. The CDR3 contains 15 residues. Germline values: CDR1 SQVTM, CDR2 ANQGSEA. This CDR3 is CSVCERTYFTDTQYF. The CDR3 region has the DNA TGCAGCGTTTGCGAGCGGACCTACTTCACAGATACGCAGTATTTT.

V is TRBV5-1 and J is TRBJ1-1; maybe TRBD1 (5 bases). The CDR3 spans 16 residues. The germline V gene has CDR1 SGHRS and CDR2 YFSETQ. The V end was cut by 0 bases, the J end by 2 bases, with 14 bases between. The CDR3 DNA reads as TGCGCCAGCAGCTTGGACCAGGGACTAGTTAACACTGAAGCTTTCTTT. Translated, it gives CASSLDQGLVNTEAFF.